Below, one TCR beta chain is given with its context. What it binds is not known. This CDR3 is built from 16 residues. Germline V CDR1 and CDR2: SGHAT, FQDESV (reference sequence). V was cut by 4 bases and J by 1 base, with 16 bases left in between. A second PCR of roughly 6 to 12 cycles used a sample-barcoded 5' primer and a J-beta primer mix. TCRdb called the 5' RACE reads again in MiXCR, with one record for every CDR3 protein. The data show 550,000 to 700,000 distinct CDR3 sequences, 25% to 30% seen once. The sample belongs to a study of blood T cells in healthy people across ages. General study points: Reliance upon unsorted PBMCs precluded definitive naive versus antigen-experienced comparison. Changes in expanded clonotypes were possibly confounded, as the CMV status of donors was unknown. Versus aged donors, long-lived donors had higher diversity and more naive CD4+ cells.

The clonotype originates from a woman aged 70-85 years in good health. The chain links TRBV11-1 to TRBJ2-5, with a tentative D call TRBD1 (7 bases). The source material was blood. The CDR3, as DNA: TGTGCCAGCAGCTCCCGGAGGCGGGACAGCCAAGAGACCCAGTACTTC. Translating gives CASSSRRRDSQETQYF.